The text below deals with one T cell receptor beta chain. Its antigen remains unknown. Each CDR3 protein is one row after TCRdb ran MiXCR on the 5' RACE reads. The sample includes about 340,000 distinct CDR3 sequences, 14% to 15% of them seen just once. These data are taken from a study of CD8 T cells in ankylosing spondylitis. The study's findings and limits: The clones that were linked to disease were reported to be significantly enriched in matched synovial fluid samples from ankylosing spondylitis patients.

J lost 5 bases, V lost 5 bases, and 4 bases had no gene match. The CDR3 is made up of 13 amino acids. Germline-derived CDR1 and CDR2 are SGHAT and FQNNGV. The source material was blood, either unsorted or a sorted T cell fraction (not recorded which). The J gene is TRBJ2-7, the V gene TRBV11-2; 9 bases fit TRBD1. The TCR sequence derives from a male donor with ankylosing spondylitis or in good health (not recorded which). The CDR3 DNA follows: TGTGCCAGCAGCCGGGACAGGGCCCACGAGCAGTACTTC. It is translated as CASSRDRAHEQYF.